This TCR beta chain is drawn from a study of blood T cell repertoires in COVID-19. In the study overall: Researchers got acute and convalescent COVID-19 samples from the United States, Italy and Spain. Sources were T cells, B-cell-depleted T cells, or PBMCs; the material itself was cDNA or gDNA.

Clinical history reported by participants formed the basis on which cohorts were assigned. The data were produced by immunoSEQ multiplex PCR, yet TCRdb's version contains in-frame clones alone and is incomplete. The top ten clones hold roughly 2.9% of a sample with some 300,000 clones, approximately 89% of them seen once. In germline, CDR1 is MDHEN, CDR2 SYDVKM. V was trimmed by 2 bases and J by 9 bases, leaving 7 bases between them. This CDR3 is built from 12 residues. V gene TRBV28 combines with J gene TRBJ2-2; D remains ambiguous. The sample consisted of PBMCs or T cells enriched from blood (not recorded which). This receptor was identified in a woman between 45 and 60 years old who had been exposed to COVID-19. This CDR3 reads CASSLGPWELFF. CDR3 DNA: TGTGCCAGCAGTTTAGGGCCCTGGGAGCTGTTTTTT.